Each of the 13 T cell receptor beta chains below was sequenced from the same sample in a study of monozygotic twins with inflammatory bowel disease. Following a re-call of the 5' RACE reads, TCRdb has one entry per CDR3 protein and lacks DNA. Reported are roughly 100,000 distinct CDR3 sequences; the ten largest clones contain under 2.5%. The sequencing input was blood. These receptors were taken from a human donor with ulcerative colitis or Crohn's disease, or a healthy co-twin of an affected twin (not recorded which).

The V and J genes are TRBV3-1 and TRBJ2-7. From germline, CDR1 is LGHDT and CDR2 YNNKEL (reference sequence). The CDR3 covers 13 residues. CDR3 residues: CASSDRGFYEQYF.

This rearrangement joins TRBV7-2 to TRBJ2-5; as DNA is missing, the TRBD1 call by TCRdb cannot be tested. Germline values: CDR1 SGHTA, CDR2 FQGNSA. This CDR3 comprises 14 residues. The CDR3 region is CASSLAGTRETQYF.

The J gene is TRBJ2-1, the V gene TRBV11-1; TCRdb selects TRBD1, and the lack of DNA leaves this call unchecked. The CDR3 has 19 residues. Germline values: CDR1 SGHAT, CDR2 FQDESV (reference sequence). The CDR3 reads CASSRVWTGVSTVNNEQFF.

The J gene is TRBJ1-5, the V gene TRBV20-1; TCRdb lists TRBD1, though no DNA is available to test this call. CDR3 length: 13 amino acids. Germline V lookup: CDR1 DFQATT, CDR2 SNEGSKA (reference sequence). The CDR3 here is CSAVSTGSQPQHF.

The chain recombines TRBV20-1 with TRBJ2-7; with no DNA, the TCRdb D assignment of TRBD2 cannot be verified. Germline V gene data show CDR1 as DFQATT and CDR2 as SNEGSKA (reference sequence). The CDR3 contains 15 residues. CDR3 sequence: CSAPPGTSGAYEQYF.

This chain connects TRBV5-6 to TRBJ1-2; TCRdb's D call, TRBD1, is unchecked because there is no DNA. CDR3 length equals 15 residues. Germline values: CDR1 SGHDT, CDR2 YYEEEE. This CDR3 is CASSPLGQNAMGYTF.

The chain joins TRBV7-2 to TRBJ2-7. This CDR3 contains 13 residues. Germline assignment: CDR1 SGHTA and CDR2 FQGNSA. CDR3 amino acids: CASSLDTTYEQYF.

This chain uses TRBV6-2 or TRBV6-3 with TRBJ2-7. The CDR3 runs to 14 residues. Germline V gene lookup returns CDR1 MNHEY and CDR2 SVGEGT. CDR3 amino acids: CASSYSGLIYEQYF.

The chain combines TRBV9 with TRBJ1-1. Germline V gene sequence: CDR1 SGDLS, CDR2 YYNGEE. The CDR3 is made up of 14 amino acids. The CDR3 loop reads CASNRDSGRVGAFF.

The genes are TRBV9 and TRBJ2-7. This CDR3 is 15 amino acids long. Germline V CDR1 and CDR2: SGDLS, YYNGEE. The CDR3 spells CASSVATGYSYEQYF.

V and J are TRBV5-1 and TRBJ2-1; TCRdb outputs TRBD2, but without DNA this stays unchecked. The CDR3 is 17 amino acids. Per germline, CDR1 SGHRS and CDR2 YFSETQ. The chain's CDR3 is CASRLTAGTSEYNEQFF.

V is TRBV5-1 and J is TRBJ2-7; as DNA is missing, the TRBD2 call by TCRdb cannot be tested. Germline assignment: CDR1 SGHRS and CDR2 YFSETQ. The CDR3 extends over 17 amino acids. The CDR3 region is CASSFHSSGRESYEQYF.

This sequence joins TRBV11-1 and TRBJ2-2; TCRdb returns TRBD1, unconfirmable since there is no DNA. Germline V lookup: CDR1 SGHAT, CDR2 FQDESV (reference sequence). This CDR3 region has 18 residues. This CDR3 reads CASSSPRGREVLTGELFF.